Presented here are 22 T cell receptor beta chains from one specimen sequenced in a study of T-cell memory formation after mild COVID-19 (dated by TCRdb to the early 2020s). Library preparation was by 5' RACE. Data came from an Illumina NovaSeq 6000. TCRdb passed the public sequencing reads through fastp at Q25 and MiXCR, retaining productive beta sequences. Rows with one shared CDR3 protein collapse into an entry with the most common genes and DNA. The sample includes roughly 200,000 distinct CDR3 sequences, with under 20% observed a single time. The ten largest clones add up to 2% to 2.5% of the sample. The specimen was PBMCs or a T cell subset sorted from them (not recorded which). The receptors originated from an adult woman who had mild COVID-19 (a few samples of this study predate the infection). The sample titles of this study are shuffled in the database, so cell type and time point are left out; the donor was told from shared clones.

This clonotype has just a few counts. The chain recombines TRBV15 with TRBJ1-2, with D uncertain. V was shortened by 0 bases and J by 5 bases, with 7 bases between the two germline ends. The CDR3 extends over 13 amino acids. CDR1 and CDR2 from the germline V gene are LNHNV and YYDKDF (reference sequence). As DNA, the CDR3 is TGTGCCACCAGCAGAGACGCGGGATATGGCTACACCTTC. Protein sequence: CATSRDAGYGYTF.

This chain links TRBV7-2 with TRBJ2-3; 11 nucleotides match TRBD2. V lost 2 bases and J lost 2; bases outside the gene matches: 9. This CDR3 is built from 18 residues. Germline V gives CDR1 SGHTA, CDR2 FQGNSA. This CDR3 is CASSLRLAGTYDTDTQYF. The CDR3 coding sequence is TGTGCCAGCAGCTTACGACTAGCGGGAACTTACGACACAGATACGCAGTATTTT. The entire variable domain, with the rest obtained from reference TRBV7-2 and TRBJ2-3, is as follows: GAGVSQSPSNKVTEKGKDVELRCDPISGHTALYWYRQSLGQGLEFLIYFQGNSAPDKSGLPSDRFSAERTGGSVSTLTIQRTQQEDSAVYLCASSLRLAGTYDTDTQYFGPGTRLTVL.

The chain links TRBV20-1 to TRBJ1-2; perhaps TRBD1 as D (5 bases). The germline CDR1 and CDR2 sequences are DFQATT and SNEGSKA (reference sequence). The CDR3 extends over 14 amino acids. V lost 2 bases and J 3 bases, leaving 13 bases between the germline ends. CDR3 nucleotide sequence: TGCAGTGCTAGACCCCGGGGGGGTCACTATGGCTACACCTTC. Encoded protein: CSARPRGGHYGYTF.

This clonotype was counted a few times. The chain is built from TRBV20-1 and TRBJ1-2; D gene ambiguous. CDR1 is DFQATT and CDR2 is SNEGSKA in the germline V gene (reference sequence). With 3 bases removed from V and 1 base from J, the gap between germline ends came to 6 bases. The CDR3 sequence is 12 residues long. The CDR3 bases are TGCAGTGCTAGTCCCGTTAACTATGGCTACACCTTC. Encoded protein: CSASPVNYGYTF.

This clonotype was seen a handful of times. The chain employs TRBV20-1 and TRBJ2-7; a possible D gene is TRBD1 (6 bases). V lost 6 bases to trimming and J lost 1 base, with 16 bases between them. Germline V gene lookup returns CDR1 DFQATT and CDR2 SNEGSKA (reference sequence). CDR3 length: 14 amino acids. The CDR3 here is CSAGRQAPSYEQYF. CDR3 sequence (DNA): TGCAGTGCGGGGAGACAGGCCCCATCCTACGAGCAGTACTTC.

This clonotype came up a few times. J is TRBJ2-7 and V is TRBV4-2; D is unclear. Trimming took off 0 bases at V and 3 bases at J, with 9 bases between the two ends. Germline CDR1 reads LGHNA; CDR2 reads YNFKEQ. The CDR3 sequence is 14 residues long. The CDR3, as DNA: TGTGCCAGCAGCCAAGAATCTAAGGGCTACGAGCAGTACTTC. It yields the protein CASSQESKGYEQYF.

This clonotype was seen a handful of times. CDR3 DNA sequence: TGTGCCAGCAGCTTGGGGGCCGGCTCCGAGCAGTTCTTC. It is translated as CASSLGAGSEQFF. The chain is built from TRBV5-5 and TRBJ2-1, with D unclear. This CDR3 region has 13 residues. The V and J ends lost 0 bases and 10 bases respectively, with 11 bases between them. The germline CDR1 and CDR2 sequences are SGHKS and YYEKEE (reference sequence).

The table lists this clonotype with many counts. The genes are TRBV12-3 or TRBV12-4 and TRBJ1-5; D is perhaps TRBD1 (6 bases). The CDR3 has 14 residues. V was trimmed by 5 bases and J by 0 bases, leaving 8 bases between them. The CDR3 loop is CASSQGISNQPQHF. The CDR3 DNA sequence: TGTGCCAGCAGTCAGGGGATTAGCAATCAGCCCCAGCATTTT.

This clonotype has just a few counts. This chain uses TRBV29-1 with TRBJ1-1; unclear D gene. This CDR3 is built from 13 residues. Between the trimmed V and J ends, which lost 4 bases and 0 bases, there was a span of 9 bases. Germline V gene lookup returns CDR1 SQVTM and CDR2 ANQGSEA. The chain's CDR3 is CSVAQSLNTEAFF. The CDR3 DNA reads TGCAGCGTTGCCCAGAGCTTGAACACTGAAGCTTTCTTT.

V usage is TRBV9 and J usage is TRBJ2-1; either TRBD1 or TRBD2 may supply D (5 bases each). CDR1 is SGDLS, CDR2 YYNGEE, per germline. This CDR3 is built from 15 residues. Trimming removed 4 bases at V and 2 bases at J, with 13 bases between. CDR3 sequence: CASSPSPGPYNEQFF. CDR3 coding DNA: TGTGCCAGCAGCCCCAGTCCGGGGCCCTACAATGAGCAGTTCTTC.

The gene calls are TRBV2 and TRBJ1-1; D is unresolved. From germline, CDR1 is SNHLY and CDR2 FYNNEI. CDR3 size: 13 residues. The ends were cut back, 8 bases at V and 4 bases at J, with 14 bases in the middle. CDR3 bases: TGTGCCAGCGGAATGGCAGAAGGCACTGAAGCTTTCTTT. Protein: CASGMAEGTEAFF. The full variable domain, rest sourced from reference TRBV2 and TRBJ1-1, is EPEVTQTPSHQVTQMGQEVILRCVPISNHLYFYWYRQILGQKVEFLVSFYNNEISEKSEIFDDQFSVERPDGSNFTLKIRSTKLEDSAMYFCASGMAEGTEAFFGQGTRLTVV.

This chain uses TRBV28 with TRBJ1-3; 8 bases fit TRBD1. V was pared by 4 bases and J by 4 bases, with 6 bases of the junction left unmatched. The CDR3 consists of 15 residues. The germline gives CDR1 MDHEN, CDR2 SYDVKM. The CDR3 protein is CASSSTGDAGNTIYF. The CDR3 DNA is TGTGCCAGCAGTTCGACAGGGGACGCGGGAAACACCATATATTTT.

CDR3 nucleotides: TGTGCCATCAGTGAGTCGACTCGGGGCAGGGGCTCTACCTACGAGCAGTACTTC. Amino acid sequence: CAISESTRGRGSTYEQYF. V is TRBV10-3 and J is TRBJ2-7; tentative D call: TRBD1 (6 bases). Germline CDR1 reads ENHRY; CDR2 reads SYGVKD. The V end lost 0 bases, the J end lost 2 bases, and 20 bases lay between the germline ends. This CDR3 region has 18 residues.

Concerning this clonotype itself: A single base separates this from a much larger clone, so it may be a read error. The rearrangement uses TRBV7-8 and TRBJ2-3; 13 nucleotides line up with TRBD2. After removal of 5 bases from V and 4 bases from J, the junction contained 3 bases not matched to a gene. Germline V gives CDR1 SGHVS, CDR2 FQNEAQ. The CDR3 loop spans 15 amino acids. Written as DNA, the CDR3 is TGTGCCAGCAGCCAACTAGCGGGAGGGCCAGATACGCAGTATTTT. Residues: CASSQLAGGPDTQYF.

This chain links TRBV7-8 with TRBJ2-3, with 7 bases identical to TRBD1. The CDR3 runs 18 residues. From germline, CDR1 is SGHVS and CDR2 FQNEAQ. Trimming at V came to 2 bases and at J to 1 base, leaving 12 bases not matched to a gene. This CDR3 reads CASSLLGTAFRGTDTQYF. In DNA, the CDR3 is TGTGCCAGCAGCTTACTCGGGACAGCTTTTCGGGGCACAGATACGCAGTATTTT.

This clonotype was picked up many times. The CDR3 loop is CASSPGLAGGYEQYF. The CDR3 DNA reads TGTGCCAGCAGTCCGGGACTAGCGGGCGGCTACGAGCAGTACTTC. The rearrangement uses TRBV18 and TRBJ2-7; 12 nucleotides align to TRBD2. Germline V gene lookup returns CDR1 KGHSH and CDR2 LQKENI. The CDR3 length is 15 residues. V was clipped by 8 bases and J by 3 bases; unmatched bases: 8.

The genes are TRBV6-2 or TRBV6-3 and TRBJ1-1, with D hard to call. This CDR3 comprises 14 residues. Germline V gene lookup returns CDR1 MNHEY and CDR2 SVGEGT. Trimming took 6 bases from V and 6 from J, leaving 17 bases between them. The CDR3 here is CASRGRGFLAEAFF. As DNA, the CDR3 is TGTGCCAGCAGGGGTCGAGGTTTTTTGGCTGAAGCTTTCTTT.

The J gene is TRBJ2-5, the V gene TRBV29-1; no clear D. Between the trimmed V and J ends, which lost 0 bases and 2 bases, there was a span of 10 bases. This CDR3 comprises 14 residues. Per the germline V gene, CDR1 is SQVTM and CDR2 is ANQGSEA. CDR3 sequence: CSVEDRGYQETQYF. In DNA, the CDR3 is TGCAGCGTTGAAGATAGAGGATATCAAGAGACCCAGTACTTC.

This clonotype was seen at least ten times. This chain links TRBV29-1 with TRBJ2-3; 12 bases agree with TRBD2. The CDR3 has 17 residues. V gave up 4 bases and J gave up 1 base; unmatched junction bases: 9. In germline, CDR1 is SQVTM, CDR2 ANQGSEA. In DNA form, the CDR3 reads TGCAGCGTTGGAGCTAGCGGGAGGGGGGGTCGCACAGATACGCAGTATTTT. Amino acid sequence: CSVGASGRGGRTDTQYF.

This clonotype was counted between two and nine times. The CDR3 sequence is CASTKRGGYEQYF. CDR3 DNA sequence: TGTGCCAGCACGAAGAGGGGAGGCTACGAGCAGTACTTC. The chain joins TRBV6-6 to TRBJ2-7, with D tentatively TRBD2 (6 bases). This CDR3 contains 13 residues. CDR1 is MNHNY and CDR2 is SVGAGI in the germline V gene (reference sequence). Trimming removed 7 bases at V and 3 bases at J, with 13 bases between.

J is TRBJ2-1 and V is TRBV6-2 or TRBV6-3; 11 nucleotides match TRBD2. Germline V gene sequence: CDR1 MNHEY, CDR2 SVGEGT. The CDR3 loop spans 21 amino acids. V shed 6 bases and J 0 bases; nucleotides not matched to a gene: 19. The CDR3 region is CASREYPTGLAAMSSYNEQFF. CDR3 nucleotide sequence: TGTGCCAGCAGGGAGTACCCCACGGGACTAGCGGCAATGAGCTCCTACAATGAGCAGTTCTTC.

This clonotype was seen more than once but under ten times. The chain couples TRBV12-3 or TRBV12-4 to TRBJ2-5; tentatively, D is TRBD1 or TRBD2 (5 bases each). The CDR3 has 16 amino acids. V was trimmed by 5 bases and J by 3 bases, leaving 19 bases between them. CDR3 protein: CASSPGLASGKETQYF. CDR3 bases: TGTGCCAGCAGTCCAGGGTTGGCCAGCGGAAAAGAGACCCAGTACTTC.